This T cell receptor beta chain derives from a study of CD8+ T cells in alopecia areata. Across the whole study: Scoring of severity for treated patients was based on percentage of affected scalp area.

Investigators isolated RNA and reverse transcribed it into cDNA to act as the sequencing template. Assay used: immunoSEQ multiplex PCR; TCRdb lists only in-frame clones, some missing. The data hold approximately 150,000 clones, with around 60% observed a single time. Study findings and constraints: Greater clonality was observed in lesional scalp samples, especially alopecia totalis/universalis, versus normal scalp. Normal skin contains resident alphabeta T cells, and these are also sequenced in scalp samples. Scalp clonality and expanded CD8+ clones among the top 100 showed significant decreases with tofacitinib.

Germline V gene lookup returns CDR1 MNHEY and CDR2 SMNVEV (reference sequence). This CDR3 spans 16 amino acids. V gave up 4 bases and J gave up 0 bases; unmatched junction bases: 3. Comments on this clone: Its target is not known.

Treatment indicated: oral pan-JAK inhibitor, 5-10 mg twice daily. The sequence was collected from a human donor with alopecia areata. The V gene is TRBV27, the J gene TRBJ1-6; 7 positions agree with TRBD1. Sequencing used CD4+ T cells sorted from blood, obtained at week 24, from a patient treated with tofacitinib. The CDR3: CASSSGGSSYNSPLHF. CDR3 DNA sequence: TGTGCCAGCAGTTCAGGGGGAAGCTCCTATAATTCACCCCTCCACTTT.